The 15 T cell receptor beta chains reported below all come from one sample, sequenced in a study of molecular identifiers for immune sequencing clone quantification. TCRdb analysed the PCR reads with MiXCR anew, one entry per CDR3 protein. The sample shows about 320,000 distinct CDR3 sequences, 20% to 25% of them seen only once. Sequencing used naive CD8+ T cells from blood, with Jurkat cell RNA spiked in. Specified subset: FACS-sorted CD8+CD4-CCR7+CD45RA+ naive T cells. The receptor source for this set is a human donor in good health. Some libraries in this study had Jurkat cell RNA spiked in.

Only a few counts were recorded for this clonotype. The CDR3 region has the DNA TGTGCCAGCAGCGCCCGGGGCCCCCCTTCGGGTCAGCCCCAGCATTTT. This sequence encodes CASSARGPPSGQPQHF. V is TRBV21-1 and J is TRBJ1-5; the table's D call, TRBD1, has no DNA check behind it. TRBV21-1 is a pseudogene. The CDR3 runs 16 residues.

As concerns this clonotype: This clone may be a read error of a much larger clone one base away. V usage is TRBV19 and J usage is TRBJ2-7; D is unclear. Germline CDR1 LNHDA, CDR2 SQIVND (reference sequence). The CDR3 consists of 15 residues. The ends were cut back, 5 bases at V and 2 bases at J, with 16 bases in the middle. The CDR3 coding sequence is TGTGCCAGTAGTTACCGGAACAGCGAAACCTACGAGCAGTACTTC. This encodes CASSYRNSETYEQYF.

With respect to this clonotype: This may be a read error, as it is one base from a much larger clone. This chain uses TRBV28 with TRBJ2-7; D gene uncertain. Germline CDR1 and CDR2: MDHEN and SYDVKM. This CDR3 region has 15 residues. The CDR3 coding sequence is TGTGCCTGCAGGCTCCCTGGCGGCCCCTCCTACGAGCAGTACTTC. It encodes CACRLPGGPSYEQYF.

The rearrangement links TRBV7-9 to TRBJ1-2; the D is unclear. The CDR3 is 18 residues long. Germline V CDR1 and CDR2: SEHNR, FQNEAQ (reference sequence). Trimming took off 4 bases at V and 2 bases at J, with 23 bases between the two ends. The CDR3 loop is CASSSGSLEIERNYGYTF. CDR3 nucleotides: TGTGCCAGCAGCTCTGGATCCCTTGAGATCGAACGAAACTATGGCTACACCTTC.

This clonotype was picked up many times. V is TRBV7-2 and J is TRBJ2-1, with 7 bases fitting TRBD1. The CDR3 spans 14 residues. Germline V CDR1 and CDR2: SGHTA, FQGNSA. V lost 5 bases, J lost 5 bases, and 6 bases stayed unmatched. CDR3 coding DNA: TGTGCCAGCAGCGAAGGGGGCATGAACAATGAGCAGTTCTTC. Translated, it gives CASSEGGMNNEQFF.

To note about this clonotype: With a much larger clone just one base away, this may be a read error. The genes are TRBV10-3 and TRBJ2-7, with D perhaps matching TRBD1 (6 bases). The CDR3 covers 14 residues. Germline-derived CDR1 and CDR2 are ENHRY and SYGVKD. The CDR3 loop is CGISESDRTYEQYF. The CDR3 DNA is TGTGGCATCAGTGAGTCTGACAGGACCTACGAGCAGTACTTC.

This clonotype was recorded a few times. This sequence may be a read error, since a much larger clone differs from it by one base. V and J are TRBV7-8 and TRBJ1-1, with D tentatively TRBD1 (6 bases). The V gene's germline CDR1 is SGHVS and CDR2 FQNEAQ. CDR3 size: 15 residues. Trimming took off 6 bases at V and 3 bases at J, with 17 bases between the two ends. The CDR3 DNA is TGTGCCAGCAGAGAGGGGTCAGGGGTGTACACTGAAGCTTTCTTT. Protein product: CASREGSGVYTEAFF. The full variable domain, in which reference TRBV7-8 and TRBJ1-1 provide the parts outside the CDR3, is GAGVSQSPRYKVAKRGQDVALRCDPISGHVSLFWYQQALGQGPEFLTYFQNEAQLDKSGLPSDRFFAERPEGSVSTLKIQRTQQEDSAVYLCASREGSGVYTEAFFGQGTRLTVV.

Turning to this clonotype: This may stem from a read error, because a much larger clone lies one nucleotide away. In this CDR3 the conserved last residue, phenylalanine or tryptophan, is missing, so a read error is likely. V is TRBV6-1 and J is TRBJ1-2, with D tentatively TRBD1 (6 bases). In germline, CDR1 is MNHNS, CDR2 SASEGT. V lost 7 bases, J lost 0 bases, and 18 bases lay in between. There are 16 residues in the CDR3. The CDR3 nucleotides are TGTGCCAGCACCGGACAGCTACACAGTTCTAACTATGGCTACACCTCC. As protein: CASTGQLHSSNYGYTS.

This clonotype was recorded at least ten times. This rearrangement joins TRBV28 to TRBJ1-1; D gene unclear. The V and J ends lost 2 bases and 6 bases respectively, with 10 bases between them. The germline V gene encodes CDR1 MDHEN and CDR2 SYDVKM. This CDR3 region has 13 residues. The CDR3 nucleotides are TGTGCCAGCAGTTTAAGGGTAAGGCCTGAAGCTTTCTTT. This codes for CASSLRVRPEAFF.

The chain combines TRBV4-3 with TRBJ1-4, with D possibly TRBD1 on 6 matching bases. The length of the CDR3 is 12 residues. Deletions cut 4 bases from V and 12 bases from J, with 12 bases between. Germline-derived CDR1 and CDR2 are LGHNA and YSLEER. As DNA, the CDR3 is TGCGCCAGCAGCCTCAGGGGTGACGAACTGTTTTTT. Translation: CASSLRGDELFF.

In its sample, this clonotype was seen many times. The chain has TRBV9 and TRBJ1-5; no clear D gene. CDR1 is SGDLS and CDR2 is YYNGEE in the germline V gene. Between the trimmed V and J ends, which lost 4 bases and 4 bases, there was a span of 15 bases. CDR3 length: 15 amino acids. DNA for the CDR3: TGTGCCAGCAGCCAAGACGCGGGATGGAATCAGCCCCAGCATTTT. Its protein is CASSQDAGWNQPQHF.

At least ten counts were recorded for this clonotype. The junction departs from the called germline gene at one end, perhaps through a read error. This rearrangement joins TRBV29-1 to TRBJ1-2; D gene uncertain. This CDR3 region has 9 residues. Germline V CDR1 and CDR2: SQVTM, ANQGSEA. In nucleotides, the CDR3 is TGCAGCGTTGAAGAAGGGAACAGTTTC. This codes for CSVEEGNSF.

There are a few counts of this clonotype. The chain uses TRBV27 and TRBJ1-1, with a possible D match to TRBD1 (5 bases). Between the trimmed V and J ends, which lost 0 bases and 4 bases, there was a span of 15 bases. Looked up from germline, CDR1 is MNHEY and CDR2 is SMNVEV (reference sequence). This CDR3 is built from 16 residues. CDR3 coding DNA: TGTGCCAGCAGTTTATCGAAGCTCTTGGGGCCCACTGAAGCTTTCTTT. Translation gives CASSLSKLLGPTEAFF.

Concerning this clonotype itself: Since the CDR3 does not end with the conserved phenylalanine or tryptophan, this likely comes from a read error. The chain joins TRBV29-1 to TRBJ2-7, with 8 bases lining up with TRBD1. V trimming: 5 bases; J trimming: 5 bases; junction bases outside the gene matches: 5. Germline lookup yields CDR1 SQVTM and CDR2 ANQGSEA. The CDR3 loop spans 12 amino acids. For the CDR3, the DNA is TGCAGCGTTAGACAGGGGTTCCACGAGCAGTACTCC. This sequence encodes CSVRQGFHEQYS.

This clonotype showed up many times. The chain employs TRBV6-5 and TRBJ2-3, with 10 bases aligning to TRBD1. The CDR3 consists of 16 residues. Germline V gene lookup returns CDR1 MNHEY and CDR2 SVGAGI. J gave up 4 bases and V 10 bases, and 14 bases lay outside the gene matches. CDR3 DNA: TGTGCCACCTATCCCGGGACAGGGGACGGGGCAGATACGCAGTATTTT. Translation gives CATYPGTGDGADTQYF.